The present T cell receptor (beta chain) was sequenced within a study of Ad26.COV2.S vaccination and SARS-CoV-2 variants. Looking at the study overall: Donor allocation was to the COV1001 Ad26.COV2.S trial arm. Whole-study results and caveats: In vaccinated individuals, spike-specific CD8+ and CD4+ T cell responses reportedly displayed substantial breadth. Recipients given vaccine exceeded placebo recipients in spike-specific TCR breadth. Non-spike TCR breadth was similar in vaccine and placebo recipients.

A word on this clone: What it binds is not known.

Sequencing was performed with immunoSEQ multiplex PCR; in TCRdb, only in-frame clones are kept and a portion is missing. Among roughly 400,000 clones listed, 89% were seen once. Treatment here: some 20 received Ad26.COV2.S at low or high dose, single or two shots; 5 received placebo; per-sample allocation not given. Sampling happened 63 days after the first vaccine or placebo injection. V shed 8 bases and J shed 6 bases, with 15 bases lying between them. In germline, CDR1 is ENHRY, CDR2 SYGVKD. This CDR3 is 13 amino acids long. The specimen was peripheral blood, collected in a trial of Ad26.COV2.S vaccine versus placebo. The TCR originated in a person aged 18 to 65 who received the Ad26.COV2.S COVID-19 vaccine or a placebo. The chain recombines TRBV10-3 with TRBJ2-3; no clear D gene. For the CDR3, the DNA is TGTGCCATCGGAACCCCCTCTCCGGATACGCAGTATTTT. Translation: CAIGTPSPDTQYF.